Below, 21 T cell receptor beta chains from the same sample are listed, as sequenced in a study of Ad26.COV2.S vaccination and SARS-CoV-2 variants. TCRdb's table, derived via immunoSEQ multiplex PCR, lists solely in-frame clones and lacks some. The sample has roughly 700,000 clones; about 90% are singletons. The treatment: 15 to 20 received Ad26.COV2.S at low or high dose, single or two shots; 5 received placebo; per-sample allocation not given. Day 63 following the first vaccine or placebo injection was when the samples were taken. The sequences come from peripheral blood, collected in a trial of Ad26.COV2.S vaccine versus placebo. These receptors originate from a person aged 18-60 years who received the Ad26.COV2.S COVID-19 vaccine or a placebo.

The chain uses TRBV12-3 or TRBV12-4 and TRBJ1-4; possibly TRBD1 for D (6 bases). Trimming pared 6 bases from V and 7 bases from J, leaving 12 bases between. The CDR3 totals 13 residues. For the CDR3, the DNA is TGTGCCAGCAGGCCGGGGGCCGCTGAAAAACTGTTTTTT. Its protein product is CASRPGAAEKLFF.

This sequence joins TRBV4-1 and TRBJ2-5; tentatively, D is TRBD2 (6 bases). This CDR3 comprises 14 residues. Germline values: CDR1 MGHRA, CDR2 YSYEKL. The V end lost 4 bases, the J end lost 5 bases, and 14 bases lay between the germline ends. The CDR3 nucleotides read TGCGCCAGCAGCCCCCCTGTGGGGAGGGAGACCCAGTACTTC. This codes for CASSPPVGRETQYF.

Note on this clone: The same CDR3 also results from other DNA sequences found in this sample. The rearrangement links TRBV6-6 to TRBJ1-5; D unclear. Per germline, CDR1 MNHNY and CDR2 SVGAGI (reference sequence). V lost 0 bases to trimming and J lost 2 bases, with 5 bases between them. The CDR3 covers 14 residues. CDR3: CASSYSGGNQPQHF. As DNA, the CDR3 is TGTGCCAGCAGTTACTCGGGAGGCAATCAGCCCCAGCATTTT.

As to this clone: The same CDR3 is also encoded by other DNA sequences in this sample. This sequence joins TRBV24-1 and TRBJ2-5, with a possible D match to TRBD1 (6 bases). Germline CDR1 KGHDR, CDR2 SFDVKD. The CDR3 is made up of 13 amino acids. V lost 5 bases and J 5 bases, leaving 11 bases between the germline ends. CDR3 protein: CATSAGGRETQYF. DNA for the CDR3: TGTGCCACCAGTGCTGGGGGCCGGGAGACCCAGTACTTC.

V gene TRBV29-1 combines with J gene TRBJ2-2; 9 nucleotides match TRBD2. CDR1 is SQVTM and CDR2 is ANQGSEA in the germline V gene. The CDR3 covers 14 residues. V lost 5 bases to trimming and J lost 3 bases; unmatched junction nucleotides: 4. The CDR3 DNA reads TGCAGCGTTCGAGCGGGAGGTTACACCGGGGAGCTGTTTTTT. Translated, it gives CSVRAGGYTGELFF.

The CDR3 region has the DNA TGTGCCTGGAGGCAGGACACAGATACGCAGTATTTT. Protein: CAWRQDTDTQYF. This rearrangement joins TRBV30 to TRBJ2-3; D gene uncertain. The germline V gene has CDR1 GTSNPN and CDR2 SVGIG (reference sequence). The CDR3 spans 12 residues. V was clipped by 3 bases and J by 2 bases, with 6 bases between them.

The V and J genes are TRBV5-1 and TRBJ2-3; tentatively, D is TRBD2 (5 bases). The germline V and J ends were trimmed by 6 bases and 2 bases, with 10 bases remaining between them. Germline values: CDR1 SGHRS, CDR2 YFSETQ. This CDR3 is 13 amino acids long. The CDR3 sequence: CASKEAVTDTQYF. In nucleotides, the CDR3 is TGCGCCAGCAAGGAGGCGGTCACAGATACGCAGTATTTT.

The V and J genes are TRBV21-1 and TRBJ2-7; the DNA was not compared with TRBD2, the D call given in the table. TRBV21-1 is listed as a pseudogene. The CDR3 runs 17 residues. The CDR3 region has the DNA TGTGCCAGCAGCAAAGGGGAGGCGGGCAGCCGCTCCTACGAGCAGTACTTC. Its translation is CASSKGEAGSRSYEQYF.

This clone showed up many times. The V gene is TRBV5-1, the J gene TRBJ1-5; D possibly corresponds to TRBD1 (5 bases). Deletions cut 4 bases from V and 0 bases from J, with 11 bases between. Germline V gives CDR1 SGHRS, CDR2 YFSETQ. This CDR3 spans 15 amino acids. DNA for the CDR3: TGCGCCAGCAGCCCGACAGACTATAGCAATCAGCCCCAGCATTTT. Its protein is CASSPTDYSNQPQHF.

The chain couples TRBV9 to TRBJ2-3; the D gene is possibly TRBD1 (12 bases). This CDR3 spans 20 amino acids. Trimming removed 3 bases from V and 9 bases from J, with 35 bases in between. Germline lookup yields CDR1 SGDLS and CDR2 YYNGEE. The chain's CDR3 is CASSAGPGQGALAGVNTQYF. DNA of the CDR3: TGTGCCAGCAGCGCCGGGCCGGGACAGGGGGCACTAGCGGGAGTGAACACGCAGTATTTT.

This sequence joins TRBV5-6 and TRBJ2-7, with D hard to call. Germline CDR1 and CDR2: SGHDT and YYEEEE. V was clipped by 2 bases and J by 2 bases, with 8 bases between them. The length of the CDR3 is 13 residues. The DNA for the CDR3 is TGTGCCAGCAGCTTACGTTTAGCCTACGAGCAGTACTTC. It translates to CASSLRLAYEQYF.

The chain recombines TRBV30 with TRBJ1-3; D unresolved. The length of the CDR3 is 12 residues. Trimming cost V 3 bases and J 2 bases, with 5 bases left between them. Per germline, CDR1 GTSNPN and CDR2 SVGIG (reference sequence). Here the CDR3 reads CAWRSAGNTIYF. For the CDR3, the DNA is TGTGCCTGGAGGTCGGCTGGAAACACCATATATTTT.

The chain couples TRBV9 to TRBJ2-1; 9 bases map to TRBD1. V trimming: 4 bases; J trimming: 5 bases; junction bases outside the gene matches: 4. The CDR3 spans 14 residues. Per the germline V gene, CDR1 is SGDLS and CDR2 is YYNGEE. The CDR3 spells CASSPGQGNNEQFF. The CDR3 DNA follows: TGTGCCAGCAGCCCGGGACAGGGAAACAATGAGCAGTTCTTC. Using reference TRBV9 and TRBJ2-1 for the parts outside the CDR3, the full variable domain is DSGVTQTPKHLITATGQRVTLRCSPRSGDLSVYWYQQSLDQGLQFLIQYYNGEERAKGNILERFSAQQFPDLHSELNLSSLELGDSALYFCASSPGQGNNEQFFGPGTRLTVL.

The chain uses TRBV24-1 and TRBJ2-3; 8 nucleotides agree with TRBD1. This CDR3 has 17 residues. Germline loops: CDR1 KGHDR, CDR2 SFDVKD. Losses at the gene ends were 1 base for V and 4 bases for J; bases not matched to a gene: 9. The chain's CDR3 is CATSDFVVRGRADTQYF. DNA for the CDR3: TGTGCCACCAGTGATTTCGTCGTCAGGGGGCGAGCAGATACGCAGTATTTT.

A remark on this clone: Other DNA variants within this sample encode the same CDR3. This chain uses TRBV12-3 or TRBV12-4 with TRBJ2-7; D is unresolved. The V end was cut by 0 bases, the J end by 4 bases, with 4 bases between. This CDR3 has 12 amino acids. This CDR3 is CASSLARYEQYF. CDR3 DNA: TGTGCCAGCAGTTTAGCGCGTTACGAGCAGTACTTC.

The gene calls are TRBV11-1 and TRBJ2-5; no clear D. Trimming took off 5 bases at V and 0 bases at J, with 7 bases between the two ends. This CDR3 is 13 amino acids long. Germline loops: CDR1 SGHAT, CDR2 FQDESV (reference sequence). In DNA form, the CDR3 reads TGTGCCAGCAGCCACTTGTACCAAGAGACCCAGTACTTC. Protein: CASSHLYQETQYF.

The chain uses TRBV25-1 and TRBJ2-5; the D gene is possibly TRBD1 (5 bases). The V end lost 2 bases, the J end lost 4 bases, and 17 bases lay between the germline ends. CDR3 length: 16 amino acids. Germline values: CDR1 MGHDK, CDR2 SYGVNS. CDR3 DNA: TGTGCCAGCAGTGAACAGAAAGGGGTGTTCGCAGAGACCCAGTACTTC. Its protein product is CASSEQKGVFAETQYF.

The chain employs TRBV4-1 and TRBJ1-5; TRBD1 is a possible D gene (5 bases). Deletions cut 5 bases from V and 1 base from J, with 12 bases between. This CDR3 contains 15 residues. Germline CDR1 reads MGHRA; CDR2 reads YSYEKL. Here the CDR3 DNA reads TGCGCCAGCAGCGATCTCCGGGACAGCAATCAGCCCCAGCATTTT. Protein sequence: CASSDLRDSNQPQHF.

J is TRBJ2-5 and V is TRBV2, with D tentatively TRBD2 (5 bases). Trimming removed 4 bases from V and 2 bases from J, with 8 bases in between. Germline lookup yields CDR1 SNHLY and CDR2 FYNNEI. This CDR3 is 13 amino acids long. The CDR3 loop is CASSGGLQETQYF. In DNA, the CDR3 is TGTGCCAGCAGTGGCGGGCTACAAGAGACCCAGTACTTC.

This chain links TRBV10-3 with TRBJ1-2; 9 positions agree with TRBD1. With V trimmed by 6 bases and J by 7 bases, 6 bases remained unmatched. Germline CDR1 reads ENHRY; CDR2 reads SYGVKD. The CDR3 extends over 13 amino acids. CDR3 sequence reads: CAIRAQGASGYTF. CDR3 DNA sequence: TGTGCCATCAGGGCACAGGGGGCCAGTGGCTACACCTTC.

Only one count was recorded for this clone. The V and J genes are TRBV15 and TRBJ2-3; 12 bases align to TRBD1. Looked up from germline, CDR1 is LNHNV and CDR2 is YYDKDF (reference sequence). The CDR3 loop spans 19 amino acids. J lost 2 bases, V lost 3 bases, and 12 bases had no gene match. In DNA, the CDR3 is TGTGCCACCAGCAGCCCGGGACAGGGGGCCCGACCTTTCACAGATACGCAGTATTTT. Translation gives CATSSPGQGARPFTDTQYF.